Reported below is one T cell receptor beta chain. Its antigen is currently unknown. Here immunoSEQ multiplex PCR was the method, and the copy in TCRdb shows in-frame clones only, minus some. Found here are about 2,600 clones, roughly a third of them singletons; the top ten hold over 55%. This record comes from a study of STAT3 mutations in large granular lymphocyte leukemia. Per germline, CDR1 SEHNR and CDR2 FQNEAQ (reference sequence). CDR3 length equals 15 residues. With 8 bases removed from V and 0 bases from J, the gap between germline ends came to 14 bases. Study observations and caveats: Every T-LGLL patient had at least one immunodominant TCRbeta clonotype. A small but highly pathogenic clone may have been missed.

V gene TRBV7-9 combines with J gene TRBJ1-5, with D possibly matching TRBD1 (5 bases). This receptor was obtained from a human donor with T large granular lymphocyte leukemia. Some clones in this sample may be carry-over from other donors' samples. Sequencing was done on a sample of PBMCs. The CDR3 DNA reads as TGTGCCAGCGATTTGGGGGGGTATAGCAATCAGCCCCAGCATTTT. Encoded protein: CASDLGGYSNQPQHF.